This T cell receptor beta chain was sequenced in a study of blood T cells in healthy people across ages. Regarding the study as a whole: Samples with more naive T cells showed higher observed beta diversity.

This CDR3 comprises 15 residues. Healthy Caucasian individuals from Russia aged roughly 6 to 90 served as donors. Comments on this clonotype: Its target is not known. At one end, the junction sequence differs from germline, possibly due to a read error.

A second about 7 to 12 cycle PCR used barcoded and J-beta primers. MiXCR, run by TCRdb on the 5' RACE reads, gives a single entry per CDR3 protein. The sample yields 700,000 or so distinct CDR3 sequences, over 20% seen once. This clonotype originated in a man in his 70s in good health. This chain joins TRBV12-3 or TRBV12-4 and TRBJ2-3; TRBD1 aligns across 8 bases. Sample: blood. Here the CDR3 DNA reads TGTGCCAGCATCTTTGGGACAGGCGGCACAGATACGGAGTATTTT. Its translation: CASIFGTGGTDTEYF.